One sample yielded the 7 T cell receptor beta chains listed below, sequenced in a study of cytomegalovirus exposure and HLA in healthy donors. Primers included in the PCR were 60 Vbeta and 13 Jbeta primers. Clones were read by immunoSEQ multiplex PCR, and TCRdb kept only the in-frame ones, dropping some. The sample has tens of thousands of clones, 78% seen once; the top ten hold approximately 4.8%. The sequenced sample consisted of PBMCs. These receptors were obtained from a male donor in good health and CMV-seropositive.

The rearrangement joins TRBV5-4 to TRBJ2-1; 8 positions match TRBD2. Germline trimming cut 3 bases from V and 4 bases from J; bases unmatched to any gene: 12. The CDR3 is made up of 17 amino acids. Germline V gene data show CDR1 as SGHNT and CDR2 as YYREEE (reference sequence). The CDR3 nucleotides are TGTGCCAGCAGCTCCCATTCGGAGCGGGGGAGATACAATGAGCAGTTCTTC. It encodes CASSSHSERGRYNEQFF.

The CDR3: CASSPGGRVTANTGELFF. As DNA, the CDR3 is TGCGCCAGCAGTCCCGGAGGTCGGGTAACTGCGAACACCGGGGAGCTGTTTTTT. The V call is TRBV5-1, the J call TRBJ2-2, with D possibly matching TRBD2 (5 bases). Trimming shortened V by 5 bases and J by 0 bases, and 20 bases separated the two germline ends. Germline CDR1 is SGHRS and CDR2 is YFSETQ. This CDR3 contains 18 residues.

The J gene is TRBJ2-7, the V gene TRBV7-8, with D maybe TRBD2 (6 bases). The CDR3 sequence is 16 residues long. CDR1 is SGHVS, CDR2 FQNEAQ, per germline. Deletions cut 4 bases from V and 0 bases from J, with 16 bases between. CDR3 amino acids: CASSSLAQISSYEQYF. The CDR3 DNA follows: TGTGCCAGCAGCTCGCTAGCGCAAATTAGCTCCTACGAGCAGTACTTC. The full variable domain, with the rest looked up from reference TRBV7-8 and TRBJ2-7, is GAGVSQSPRYKVAKRGQDVALRCDPISGHVSLFWYQQALGQGPEFLTYFQNEAQLDKSGLPSDRFFAERPEGSVSTLKIQRTQQEDSAVYLCASSSLAQISSYEQYFGPGTRLTVT.

The V gene is TRBV9, the J gene TRBJ1-1; D is uncertain. Germline loops: CDR1 SGDLS, CDR2 YYNGEE. V was shortened by 5 bases and J by 4 bases, with 6 bases between the two germline ends. The CDR3 is made up of 11 amino acids. The CDR3 spells CASSSRTEAFF. CDR3 DNA: TGTGCCAGCAGTAGCCGCACTGAAGCTTTCTTT. The full variable domain, rest sourced from reference TRBV9 and TRBJ1-1, is DSGVTQTPKHLITATGQRVTLRCSPRSGDLSVYWYQQSLDQGLQFLIQYYNGEERAKGNILERFSAQQFPDLHSELNLSSLELGDSALYFCASSSRTEAFFGQGTRLTVV.

This chain connects TRBV5-4 to TRBJ2-5, with 7 bases matching TRBD2. From germline, CDR1 is SGHNT and CDR2 YYREEE (reference sequence). V was pared by 4 bases and J by 5 bases, with 8 bases of the junction left unmatched. This CDR3 is built from 14 residues. CDR3 nucleotide sequence: TGTGCCAGCAGCCCTGGACTAGTAGGGGAGACCCAGTACTTC. Its translation: CASSPGLVGETQYF.

Concerning this clone: This specimen includes other DNA sequences encoding the same CDR3. The chain recombines TRBV7-2 with TRBJ2-3, with 11 bases identical to TRBD2. This CDR3 is 17 amino acids long. CDR1 and CDR2 (germline): SGHTA, FQGNSA. J gave up 3 bases and V 0 bases, and 5 bases lay outside the gene matches. CDR3 amino acids: CASSLAGLAGGTDTQYF. In DNA, the CDR3 is TGTGCCAGCAGCTTAGCGGGGCTAGCGGGGGGTACAGATACGCAGTATTTT.

The chain carries TRBV5-4 and TRBJ2-7; 9 nucleotides line up with TRBD1. Germline V gene sequence: CDR1 SGHNT, CDR2 YYREEE (reference sequence). V lost 4 bases to trimming and J lost 1 base; unmatched junction nucleotides: 6. This CDR3 spans 15 amino acids. CDR3 amino acids: CASSARDRASYEQYF. In DNA form, the CDR3 reads TGTGCCAGCAGCGCCCGGGACAGGGCTTCCTACGAGCAGTACTTC.